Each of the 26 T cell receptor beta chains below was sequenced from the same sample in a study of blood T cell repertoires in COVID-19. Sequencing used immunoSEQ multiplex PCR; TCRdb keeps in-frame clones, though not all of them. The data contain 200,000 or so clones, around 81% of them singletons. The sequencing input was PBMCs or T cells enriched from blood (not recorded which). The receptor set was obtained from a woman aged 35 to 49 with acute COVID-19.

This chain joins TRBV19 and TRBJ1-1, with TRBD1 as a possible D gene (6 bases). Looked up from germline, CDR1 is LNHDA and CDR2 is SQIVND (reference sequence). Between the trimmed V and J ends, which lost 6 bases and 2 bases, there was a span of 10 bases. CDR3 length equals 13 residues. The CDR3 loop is CASSGQRNTEAFF. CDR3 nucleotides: TGTGCCAGTAGCGGACAGCGTAACACTGAAGCTTTCTTT.

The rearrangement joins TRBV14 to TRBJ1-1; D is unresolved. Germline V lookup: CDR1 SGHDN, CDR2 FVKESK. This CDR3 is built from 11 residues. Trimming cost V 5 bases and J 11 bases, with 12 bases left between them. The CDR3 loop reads CASSSLTGAFF. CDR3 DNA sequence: TGTGCCAGCAGCTCCTTGACCGGGGCTTTCTTT.

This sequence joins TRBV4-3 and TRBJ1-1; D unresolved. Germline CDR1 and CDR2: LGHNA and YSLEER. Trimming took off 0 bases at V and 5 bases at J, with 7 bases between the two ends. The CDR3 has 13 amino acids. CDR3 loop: CASSQDFRTEAFF. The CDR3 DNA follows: TGCGCCAGCAGCCAAGATTTTAGAACTGAAGCTTTCTTT.

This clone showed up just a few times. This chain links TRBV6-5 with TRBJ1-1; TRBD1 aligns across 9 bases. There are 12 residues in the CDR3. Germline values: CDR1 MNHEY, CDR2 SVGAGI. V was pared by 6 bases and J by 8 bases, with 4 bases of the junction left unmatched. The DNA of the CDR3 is TGTGCCAGCAGCCCCGGGACAGGGGAAGCTTTCTTT. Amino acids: CASSPGTGEAFF.

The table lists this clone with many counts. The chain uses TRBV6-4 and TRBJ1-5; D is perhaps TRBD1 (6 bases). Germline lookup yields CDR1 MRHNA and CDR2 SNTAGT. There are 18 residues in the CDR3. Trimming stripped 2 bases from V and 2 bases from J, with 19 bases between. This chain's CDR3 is CASSDPKNRQEGNQPQHF. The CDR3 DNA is TGTGCCAGCAGTGACCCCAAAAACCGACAGGAGGGCAATCAGCCCCAGCATTTT.

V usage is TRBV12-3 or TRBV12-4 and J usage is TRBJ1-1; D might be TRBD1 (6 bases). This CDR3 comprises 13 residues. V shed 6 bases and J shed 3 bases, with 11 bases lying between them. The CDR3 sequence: CASSSTGYTEAFF. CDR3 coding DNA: TGTGCCAGCAGCTCCACAGGGTACACTGAAGCTTTCTTT.

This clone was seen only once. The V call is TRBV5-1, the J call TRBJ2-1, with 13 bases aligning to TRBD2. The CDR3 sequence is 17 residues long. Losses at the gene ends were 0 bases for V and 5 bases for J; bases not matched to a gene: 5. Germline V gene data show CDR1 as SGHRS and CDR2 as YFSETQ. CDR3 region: CASSLDPGLAGNNEQFF. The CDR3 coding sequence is TGCGCCAGCAGCTTGGACCCGGGACTAGCGGGAAACAATGAGCAGTTCTTC.

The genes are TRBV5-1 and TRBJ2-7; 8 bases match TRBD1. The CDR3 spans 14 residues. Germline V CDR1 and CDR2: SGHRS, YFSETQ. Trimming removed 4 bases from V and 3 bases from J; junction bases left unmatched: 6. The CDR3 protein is CASSQRTGNYEQYF. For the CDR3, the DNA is TGCGCCAGCAGCCAGCGGACAGGGAACTACGAGCAGTACTTC.

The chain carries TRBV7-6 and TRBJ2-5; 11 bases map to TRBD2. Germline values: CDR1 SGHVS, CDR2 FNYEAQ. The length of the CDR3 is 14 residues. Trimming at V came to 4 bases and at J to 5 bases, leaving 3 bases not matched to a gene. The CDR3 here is CASSSPSGGETQYF. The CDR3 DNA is TGTGCCAGCAGCTCACCTAGCGGGGGGGAGACCCAGTACTTC.

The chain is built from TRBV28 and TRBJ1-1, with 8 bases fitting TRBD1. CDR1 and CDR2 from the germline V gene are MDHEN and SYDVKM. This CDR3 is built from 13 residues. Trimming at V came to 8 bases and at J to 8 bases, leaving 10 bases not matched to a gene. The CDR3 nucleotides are TGTGCCAGCCTTCAGGGGGCGGTTAAGGAAGCTTTCTTT. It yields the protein CASLQGAVKEAFF.

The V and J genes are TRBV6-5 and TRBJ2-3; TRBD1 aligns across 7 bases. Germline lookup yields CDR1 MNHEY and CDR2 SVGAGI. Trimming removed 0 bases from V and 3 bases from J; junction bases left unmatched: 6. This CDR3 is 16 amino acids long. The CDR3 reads CASSYSSRGKTDTQYF. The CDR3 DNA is TGTGCCAGCAGTTACTCGTCCAGGGGGAAAACAGATACGCAGTATTTT.

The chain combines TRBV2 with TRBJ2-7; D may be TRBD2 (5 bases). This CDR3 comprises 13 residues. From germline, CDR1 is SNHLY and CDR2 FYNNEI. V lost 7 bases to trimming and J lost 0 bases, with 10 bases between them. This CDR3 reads CASTWRTSYEQYF. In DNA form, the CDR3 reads TGTGCCAGCACGTGGAGGACCTCCTACGAGCAGTACTTC.

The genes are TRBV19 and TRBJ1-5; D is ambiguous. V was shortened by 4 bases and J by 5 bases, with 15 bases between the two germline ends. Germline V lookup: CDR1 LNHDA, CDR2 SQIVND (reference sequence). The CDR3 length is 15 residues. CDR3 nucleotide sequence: TGTGCCAGTAGTACAGGACGGGTAGCGGATCAGCCCCAGCATTTT. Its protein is CASSTGRVADQPQHF.

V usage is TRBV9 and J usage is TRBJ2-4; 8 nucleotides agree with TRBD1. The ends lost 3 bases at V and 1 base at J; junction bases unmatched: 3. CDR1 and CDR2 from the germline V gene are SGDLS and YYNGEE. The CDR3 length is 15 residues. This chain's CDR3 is CASSATGGAKNIQYF. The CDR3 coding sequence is TGTGCCAGCAGCGCTACAGGGGGGGCCAAAAACATTCAGTACTTC.

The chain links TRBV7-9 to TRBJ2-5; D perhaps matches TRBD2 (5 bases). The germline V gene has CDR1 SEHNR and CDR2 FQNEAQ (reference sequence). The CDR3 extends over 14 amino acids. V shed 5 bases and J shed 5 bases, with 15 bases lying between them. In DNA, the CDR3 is TGTGCCAGCAGCCCCTCGGGGAGCGCGGAGACCCAGTACTTC. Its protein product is CASSPSGSAETQYF. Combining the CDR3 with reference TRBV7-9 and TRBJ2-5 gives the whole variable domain DTGVSQNPRHKITKRGQNVTFRCDPISEHNRLYWYRQTLGQGPEFLTYFQNEAQLEKSRLLSDRFSAERPKGSFSTLEIQRTEQGDSAMYLCASSPSGSAETQYFGPGTRLLVL.

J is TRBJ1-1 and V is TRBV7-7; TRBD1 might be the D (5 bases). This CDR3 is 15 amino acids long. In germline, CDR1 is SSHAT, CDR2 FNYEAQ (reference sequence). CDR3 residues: CATLNFRRDSTEAFF. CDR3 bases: TGTGCTACCCTTAACTTCCGCCGGGACTCAACTGAAGCTTTCTTT.

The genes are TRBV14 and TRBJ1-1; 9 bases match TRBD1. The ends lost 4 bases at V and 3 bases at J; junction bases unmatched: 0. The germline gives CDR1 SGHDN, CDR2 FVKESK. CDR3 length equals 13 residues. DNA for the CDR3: TGTGCCAGCAGCCGGGACAGGGACACTGAAGCTTTCTTT. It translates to CASSRDRDTEAFF.

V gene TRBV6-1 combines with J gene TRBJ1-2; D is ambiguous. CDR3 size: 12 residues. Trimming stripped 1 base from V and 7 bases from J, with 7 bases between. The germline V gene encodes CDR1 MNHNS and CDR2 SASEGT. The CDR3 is CASSEVRPGYTF. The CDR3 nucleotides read TGTGCCAGCAGTGAAGTTCGTCCTGGCTACACCTTC.

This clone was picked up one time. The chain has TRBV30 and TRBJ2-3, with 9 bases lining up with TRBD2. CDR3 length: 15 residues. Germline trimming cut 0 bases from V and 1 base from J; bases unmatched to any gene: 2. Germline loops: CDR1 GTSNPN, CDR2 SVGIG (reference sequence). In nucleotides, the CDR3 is TGTGCCTGGAGTGTAGCTAGCGGGGGCACAGATACGCAGTATTTT. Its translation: CAWSVASGGTDTQYF.

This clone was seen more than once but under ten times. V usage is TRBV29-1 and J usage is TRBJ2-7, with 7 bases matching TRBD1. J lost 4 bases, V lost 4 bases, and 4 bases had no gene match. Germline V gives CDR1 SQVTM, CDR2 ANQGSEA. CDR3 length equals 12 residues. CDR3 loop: CSVVLTGYEQYF. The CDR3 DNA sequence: TGCAGCGTTGTTTTGACAGGGTACGAGCAGTACTTC.

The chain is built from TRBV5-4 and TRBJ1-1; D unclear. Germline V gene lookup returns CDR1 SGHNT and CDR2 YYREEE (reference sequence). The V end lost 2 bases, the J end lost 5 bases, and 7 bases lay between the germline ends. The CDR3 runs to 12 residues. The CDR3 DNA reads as TGTGCCAGCAGCTTCCCGCAGACTGAAGCTTTCTTT. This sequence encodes CASSFPQTEAFF.

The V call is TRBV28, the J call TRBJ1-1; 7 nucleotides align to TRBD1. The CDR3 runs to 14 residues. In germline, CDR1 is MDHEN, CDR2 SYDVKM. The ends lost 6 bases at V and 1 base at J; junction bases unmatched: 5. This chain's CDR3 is CASRPQGGNTEAFF. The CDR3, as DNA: TGTGCCAGCAGGCCTCAGGGGGGGAACACTGAAGCTTTCTTT.

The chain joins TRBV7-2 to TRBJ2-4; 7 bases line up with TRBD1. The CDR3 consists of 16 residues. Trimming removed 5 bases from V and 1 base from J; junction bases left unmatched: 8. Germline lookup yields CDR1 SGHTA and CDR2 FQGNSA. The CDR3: CASSQPDREAKNIQYF. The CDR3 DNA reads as TGTGCCAGCAGCCAACCCGACAGGGAGGCCAAAAACATTCAGTACTTC. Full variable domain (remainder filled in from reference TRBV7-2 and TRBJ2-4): GAGVSQSPSNKVTEKGKDVELRCDPISGHTALYWYRQSLGQGLEFLIYFQGNSAPDKSGLPSDRFSAERTGGSVSTLTIQRTQQEDSAVYLCASSQPDREAKNIQYFGAGTRLSVL.

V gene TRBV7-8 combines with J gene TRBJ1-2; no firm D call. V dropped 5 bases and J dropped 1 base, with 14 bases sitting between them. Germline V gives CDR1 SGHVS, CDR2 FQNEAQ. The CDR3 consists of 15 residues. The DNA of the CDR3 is TGTGCCAGCAGCCTATCCCGGGGTTTTAACTATGGCTACACCTTC. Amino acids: CASSLSRGFNYGYTF.

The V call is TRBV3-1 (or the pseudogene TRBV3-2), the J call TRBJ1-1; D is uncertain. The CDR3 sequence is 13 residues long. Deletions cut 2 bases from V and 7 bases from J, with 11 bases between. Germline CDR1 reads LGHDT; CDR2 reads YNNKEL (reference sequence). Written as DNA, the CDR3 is TGTGCCAGCAGCCAAACTACTGAATATGAAGCTTTCTTT. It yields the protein CASSQTTEYEAFF.

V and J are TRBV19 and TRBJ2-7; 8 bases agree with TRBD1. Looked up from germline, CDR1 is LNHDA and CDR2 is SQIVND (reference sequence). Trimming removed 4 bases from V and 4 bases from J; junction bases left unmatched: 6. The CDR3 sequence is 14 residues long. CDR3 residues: CASSTRTGGYEQYF. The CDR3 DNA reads TGTGCCAGTAGTACCCGAACAGGGGGTTACGAGCAGTACTTC.